The 29 T cell receptor beta chains in this list originate from one sample, sequenced in a study of Graves' ophthalmopathy and Graves' hyperthyroidism (dated by TCRdb to between 2018 and 2020). These reads were obtained on an Illumina HiSeq 2000. For repertoire sequencing, TCR beta CDR3 regions were amplified from RNA transcripts. The first round of RT-PCR was done with HTBI primers and the Qiagen OneStep RT-PCR kit, and was followed by a second round of multiplex PCR, then size selection and purification. TCRdb reanalyzed the raw reads on its own, using fastp at Q25 for trimming and MiXCR for clone calling, and kept in-frame beta chains. Records with the same CDR3 protein are collapsed into one entry carrying the most frequent genes and DNA. In this sample the table shows 1 million to 1.3 million distinct CDR3 sequences, 35% to 40% of which occur a single time. Together, the top ten hold around 10% of the sample.

The sample taken for sequencing was peripheral blood or thyroid tissue (not recorded which). The receptor source for this set is an adult man with Graves' hyperthyroidism.

This clonotype occurred a few times. The chain combines TRBV4-1 with TRBJ2-7; D call uncertain. V was shortened by 0 bases and J by 0 bases, with 9 bases between the two germline ends. Germline V CDR1 and CDR2: MGHRA, YSYEKL. The CDR3 consists of 15 residues. The CDR3 DNA is TGCGCCAGCAGCCAAGAATGGGCCAACTCCTACGAGCAGTACTTC. This encodes CASSQEWANSYEQYF.

This clonotype occurred a few times. The V and J genes are TRBV5-6 and TRBJ1-5, with TRBD1 matching 9 bases. The V segment lost 4 bases and the J segment 4 bases; nucleotides outside the gene matches: 12. Germline CDR1 is SGHDT and CDR2 is YYEEEE. The CDR3 runs 17 residues. The CDR3 is CASSETLGQGHNQPQHF. The CDR3, as DNA: TGTGCCAGCAGCGAAACGTTGGGACAGGGCCATAATCAGCCCCAGCATTTT.

At least ten counts were recorded for this clonotype. The chain has TRBV14 and TRBJ2-7; perhaps D is TRBD1 or TRBD2 (5 bases each). Trimming took 5 bases from V and 1 from J, leaving 12 bases between them. The CDR3 is 14 amino acids. CDR1 is SGHDN and CDR2 is FVKESK in the germline V gene. For the CDR3, the DNA is TGTGCCAGCAGCAACCGGGACGGATCCTACGAGCAGTACTTC. The encoded protein is CASSNRDGSYEQYF.

The V and J genes are TRBV9 and TRBJ2-7; no firm D call. Germline loops: CDR1 SGDLS, CDR2 YYNGEE. The CDR3 length is 15 residues. Trimming removed 0 bases at V and 0 bases at J, with 10 bases between. The chain's CDR3 is CASSVAYASSYEQYF. CDR3 DNA sequence: TGTGCCAGCAGCGTAGCGTACGCGAGCTCCTACGAGCAGTACTTC. The full variable domain, its missing parts supplied by reference TRBV9 and TRBJ2-7, is DSGVTQTPKHLITATGQRVTLRCSPRSGDLSVYWYQQSLDQGLQFLIQYYNGEERAKGNILERFSAQQFPDLHSELNLSSLELGDSALYFCASSVAYASSYEQYFGPGTRLTVT.

This clonotype was counted once. The chain recombines TRBV12-3 or TRBV12-4 with TRBJ2-7; D is perhaps TRBD1 (6 bases). The CDR3 is 12 residues long. V shed 6 bases and J shed 6 bases, with 12 bases lying between them. The CDR3 loop reads CASRMNRVEQYF. The CDR3 nucleotides are TGTGCCAGCAGAATGAACAGGGTCGAGCAGTACTTC.

This chain uses TRBV13 with TRBJ2-7, with D tentatively TRBD2 (5 bases). V gave up 6 bases and J gave up 9 bases, with 24 bases separating them. From germline, CDR1 is PRHDT and CDR2 FYEKMQ (reference sequence). CDR3 length: 15 residues. The CDR3 bases are TGTGCCAGCAGTCCCTCGCTTGGCCGTACGAGCGGGCAGTACTTC. Its protein is CASSPSLGRTSGQYF.

The CDR3 DNA reads as TGCAGTGCACAACAGTGGGGGGCAGGGGGTTTTGGGGCCAACGTCCTGACTTTC. Translation gives CSAQQWGAGGFGANVLTF. This chain connects TRBV20-1 to TRBJ2-6, with TRBD1 as a possible D gene (7 bases). V dropped 6 bases and J dropped 3 bases, with 24 bases sitting between them. This CDR3 comprises 18 residues. Germline V CDR1 and CDR2: DFQATT, SNEGSKA (reference sequence).

This chain connects TRBV20-1 to TRBJ1-2, with TRBD1 matching over 7 bases. The CDR3 contains 15 residues. Germline assignment: CDR1 DFQATT and CDR2 SNEGSKA (reference sequence). V lost 3 bases, J lost 0 bases, and 7 bases stayed unmatched. CDR3 sequence (DNA): TGCAGTGCTAGTTACAGGGGCTCCGCTAACTATGGCTACACCTTC. It is translated as CSASYRGSANYGYTF.

This clonotype was found a few times. The V gene is TRBV11-3, the J gene TRBJ2-5, with 8 bases that match TRBD2. Trimming removed 1 base from V and 4 bases from J; junction bases left unmatched: 8. The CDR3 contains 16 residues. CDR1 and CDR2 (germline): SGHNT, YENEEA. The CDR3 is CASSLGAGADSETQYF. The CDR3 DNA reads TGTGCCAGCAGCTTAGGAGCGGGAGCTGATTCAGAGACCCAGTACTTC.

Of note for this clonotype: At one end, the junction sequence differs from germline, possibly due to a read error. This chain connects TRBV9 to TRBJ2-2; 10 bases line up with TRBD2. Germline-derived CDR1 and CDR2 are SGDLS and YYNGEE. CDR3 length: 17 amino acids. CDR3 coding DNA: TGTGCCAGCAGCGCACTAGGACTAGCGGTGAACGCCGGGGAGCTGCTTTTT. As protein: CASSALGLAVNAGELLF.

This clonotype was observed many times. The CDR3, as DNA: TGCAGCGTTGAAGATCCAATAAACACTGAAGCTTTCTTT. Translated: CSVEDPINTEAFF. This chain uses TRBV29-1 with TRBJ1-1; D not resolved. V was trimmed by 0 bases and J by 2 bases, leaving 7 bases between them. There are 13 residues in the CDR3. The germline V gene has CDR1 SQVTM and CDR2 ANQGSEA.

This clonotype has at least ten counts. The J gene is TRBJ1-1, the V gene TRBV4-1; D unclear. V gave up 1 base and J gave up 6 bases, with 12 bases separating them. The CDR3 totals 14 residues. Germline V gene data show CDR1 as MGHRA and CDR2 as YSYEKL. The CDR3: CASSQVLAGPEAFF. In DNA form, the CDR3 reads TGCGCCAGCAGCCAAGTCCTCGCAGGACCTGAAGCTTTCTTT.

The V gene is TRBV6-5, the J gene TRBJ2-7; the D gene is possibly TRBD1 (5 bases). Germline assignment: CDR1 MNHEY and CDR2 SVGAGI. The V end lost 6 bases, the J end lost 0 bases, and 12 bases lay between the germline ends. This CDR3 is built from 14 residues. This CDR3 reads CASRNPDSSYEQYF. CDR3 sequence (DNA): TGTGCCAGCAGAAACCCTGACAGCTCCTACGAGCAGTACTTC.

To note about this clonotype: This may stem from a read error, because a much larger clone lies one nucleotide away. The chain uses TRBV25-1 and TRBJ1-6, with D maybe TRBD1 (5 bases). The CDR3 totals 14 residues. The germline V gene encodes CDR1 MGHDK and CDR2 SYGVNS. In DNA, the CDR3 is TGTACCAGCAGTTTGGGGGACGTAAATTCACCCCTCCACTTT. Amino acids: CTSSLGDVNSPLHF.

The chain couples TRBV29-1 to TRBJ1-1; TRBD1 might be the D (5 bases). Germline-derived CDR1 and CDR2 are SQVTM and ANQGSEA. Trimming removed 4 bases from V and 3 bases from J, with 15 bases in between. The CDR3 length is 14 residues. CDR3 region: CSVGAGLGDTEAFF. In DNA form, the CDR3 reads TGCAGCGTTGGTGCGGGGCTAGGCGACACTGAAGCTTTCTTT.

V is TRBV6-5 and J is TRBJ2-3; no clear D gene. The V and J ends lost 4 bases and 0 bases respectively, with 8 bases between them. The CDR3 totals 14 residues. Germline V gene lookup returns CDR1 MNHEY and CDR2 SVGAGI. In DNA form, the CDR3 reads TGTGCCAGCAGTTCACGGTCAAGCACAGATACGCAGTATTTT. It codes for CASSSRSSTDTQYF.

The gene calls are TRBV7-9 and TRBJ2-7; the D gene is possibly TRBD1 (6 bases). There are 18 residues in the CDR3. With 2 bases removed from V and 5 bases from J, the gap between germline ends came to 25 bases. CDR1 is SEHNR and CDR2 is FQNEAQ in the germline V gene (reference sequence). CDR3 in amino acids: CASSLSFFEQGPWDEQYF. The CDR3 DNA follows: TGTGCCAGCAGCTTATCCTTCTTCGAACAGGGCCCTTGGGACGAGCAGTACTTC.

Points on this clonotype: The junction departs from the called germline gene at one end, perhaps through a read error. CDR3 sequence (DNA): TGTGACACCCGCTTGAGAGGGAATGGCTACACCTTC. It yields the protein CDTRLRGNGYTF. The rearrangement uses TRBV24-1 and TRBJ1-2, with no clear D. The CDR3 runs to 12 residues. The V gene's germline CDR1 is KGHDR and CDR2 SFDVKD.

The V and J genes are TRBV15 and TRBJ1-1; D remains ambiguous. Trimming cost V 1 base and J 4 bases, with 13 bases left between them. CDR3 length equals 15 residues. Germline lookup yields CDR1 LNHNV and CDR2 YYDKDF (reference sequence). Here the CDR3 DNA reads TGTGCCACCAGCAGAGTGTCCGGGCGGTCCACTGAAGCTTTCTTT. Amino acids: CATSRVSGRSTEAFF.

This clonotype was found many times. The chain employs TRBV18 and TRBJ1-5; the D is unclear. The CDR3 has 13 residues. The V gene lost 8 bases and the J gene lost 1 base, with 9 bases spanning the gap. CDR1 is KGHSH and CDR2 is LQKENI in the germline V gene. The CDR3 DNA is TGTGCCAGCAGCCCGGGGAGCAATCAGCCCCAGCATTTT. Translated: CASSPGSNQPQHF. The variable domain in full, completed from reference TRBV18 and TRBJ1-5, reads NAGVMQNPRHLVRRRGQEARLRCSPMKGHSHVYWYRQLPEEGLKFMVYLQKENIIDESGMPKERFSAEFPKEGPSILRIQQVVRGDSAAYFCASSPGSNQPQHFGDGTRLSIL.

V usage is TRBV7-9 and J usage is TRBJ2-7; 10 positions match TRBD1. Germline assignment: CDR1 SEHNR and CDR2 FQNEAQ (reference sequence). The trim removed 5 bases at V and 9 bases at J, leaving 22 bases unmatched. The CDR3 totals 18 residues. CDR3 DNA: TGTGCCAGCAGCCCGAACCCGGGACAGGGGCGACTAGTTGGGGCGCAGTACTTC. This gives the protein CASSPNPGQGRLVGAQYF.

The chain combines TRBV11-2 with TRBJ2-2; 9 bases line up with TRBD1. Germline V gene sequence: CDR1 SGHAT, CDR2 FQNNGV. CDR3 length: 17 residues. J gave up 0 bases and V 4 bases, and 6 bases lay outside the gene matches. The CDR3 here is CASSYPGTGSNTGELFF. The CDR3, as DNA: TGTGCCAGCAGCTACCCCGGGACAGGGTCGAACACCGGGGAGCTGTTTTTT.

This clonotype has a count of ten or more. The chain carries TRBV9 and TRBJ1-6, with 10 nucleotides matching TRBD1. This CDR3 has 15 residues. Germline-derived CDR1 and CDR2 are SGDLS and YYNGEE. V shed 2 bases and J 7 bases; nucleotides not matched to a gene: 3. In nucleotides, the CDR3 is TGTGCCAGCAGCGTCGGGACAGGGGAAAATTCACCCCTCCACTTT. Translated: CASSVGTGENSPLHF.

This clonotype was observed at least ten times. The chain combines TRBV29-1 with TRBJ1-1, with 9 bases identical to TRBD1. CDR3 length equals 14 residues. J gave up 0 bases and V 6 bases, and 5 bases lay outside the gene matches. Germline-derived CDR1 and CDR2 are SQVTM and ANQGSEA. The CDR3 loop reads CSVDRQGVNTEAFF. The CDR3 region has the DNA TGCAGCGTAGACCGACAGGGGGTGAACACTGAAGCTTTCTTT.

This clonotype was seen only a few times. The V gene is TRBV12-3 or TRBV12-4, the J gene TRBJ2-7, with D uncertain. Trimming took off 1 base at V and 3 bases at J, with 10 bases between the two ends. The CDR3 consists of 14 residues. CDR3 sequence (DNA): TGTGCCAGCAGTTTAGAAGGCCTGTTCTACGAGCAGTACTTC. It is translated as CASSLEGLFYEQYF.

This chain uses TRBV14 with TRBJ1-5, with 7 bases aligning to TRBD1. V trimming: 1 base; J trimming: 3 bases; junction bases outside the gene matches: 3. The CDR3 has 15 amino acids. Germline V lookup: CDR1 SGHDN, CDR2 FVKESK. The CDR3 reads CASSQVQGDNQPQHF. CDR3 DNA sequence: TGTGCCAGCAGCCAAGTTCAGGGGGACAATCAGCCCCAGCATTTT.

The V call is TRBV9, the J call TRBJ1-5; a weak D match, TRBD1 (6 bases). Trimming stripped 10 bases from V and 10 bases from J, with 15 bases between. CDR1 and CDR2 from the germline V gene are SGDLS and YYNGEE. The CDR3 extends over 11 amino acids. In DNA, the CDR3 is TGTGCCGCACCAGGGGATCGACCCCAGCATTTT. This encodes CAAPGDRPQHF.

This clonotype occurred many times. The V gene is TRBV20-1, the J gene TRBJ1-1; TRBD1 might be the D (6 bases). The V and J ends lost 4 bases and 2 bases respectively, with 14 bases between them. Germline CDR1 is DFQATT and CDR2 is SNEGSKA (reference sequence). The CDR3 consists of 14 residues. As DNA, the CDR3 is TGCAGTGCTAACAGGGCCCCAAAAAACACTGAAGCTTTCTTT. The encoded protein is CSANRAPKNTEAFF.

Notes on this clonotype: This sequence may be a read error, since a much larger clone differs from it by one base. The V call is TRBV7-9, the J call TRBJ2-1; D is perhaps TRBD1 (6 bases). The CDR3 totals 13 residues. With 3 bases removed from V and 10 bases from J, the gap between germline ends came to 13 bases. Germline V gene data show CDR1 as SEHNR and CDR2 as FQNEAQ (reference sequence). The DNA of the CDR3 is TGTGCCAGCAGCTTTAGGACAGAGTACGAGCAGTTCTTC. It encodes CASSFRTEYEQFF.